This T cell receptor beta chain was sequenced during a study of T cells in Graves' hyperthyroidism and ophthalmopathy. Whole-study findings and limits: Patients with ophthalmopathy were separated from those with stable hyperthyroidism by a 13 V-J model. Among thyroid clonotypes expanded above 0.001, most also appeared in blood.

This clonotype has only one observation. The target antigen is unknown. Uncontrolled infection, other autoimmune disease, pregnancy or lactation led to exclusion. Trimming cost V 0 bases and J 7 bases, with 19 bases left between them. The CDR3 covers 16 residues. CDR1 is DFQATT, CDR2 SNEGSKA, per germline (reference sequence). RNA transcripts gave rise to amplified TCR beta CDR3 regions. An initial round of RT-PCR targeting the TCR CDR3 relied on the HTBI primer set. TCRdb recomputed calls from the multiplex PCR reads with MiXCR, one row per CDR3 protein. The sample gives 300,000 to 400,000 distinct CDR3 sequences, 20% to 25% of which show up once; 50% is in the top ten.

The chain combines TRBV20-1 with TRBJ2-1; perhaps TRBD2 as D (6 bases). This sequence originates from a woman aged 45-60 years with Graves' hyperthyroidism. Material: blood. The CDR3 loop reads CSARDWSGHEENEQFF. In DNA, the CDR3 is TGCAGTGCTAGAGATTGGAGCGGGCACGAGGAAAATGAGCAGTTCTTC.